One T cell receptor beta chain is described in this entry. Its matching antigen is unknown. PCR amplification relied on 60 Vbeta primers (plus 13 Jbeta primers). Profiled with immunoSEQ multiplex PCR; TCRdb holds only in-frame clones, not every one. The sample comprises some 150,000 clones, almost 80% of which are singletons, and around 1.4% rests with the top ten. This record comes from a study of cytomegalovirus exposure and HLA in healthy donors. Findings and limits, study-wide: Roughly even sequencing depth across donors was the assumption behind the presence/absence analyses. Accurate predictions that matched the HLA-A and HLA-B alleles of most subjects were reportedly made from TCR beta sequences.

The specimen was PBMCs. The receptor's source is a male donor in good health and CMV-seronegative.

CDR3 amino acids: CRADTGQGYGEQYF. Here the CDR3 DNA reads TGCAGAGCCGACACGGGACAGGGATATGGCGAGCAGTACTTC. This chain joins TRBV29-1 and TRBJ2-7, with 9 positions matching TRBD1. Per germline, CDR1 SQVTM and CDR2 ANQGSEA. The CDR3 extends over 14 amino acids.